The 30 T cell receptor beta chains presented below share a single source sample, sequenced in a study of blood T cell repertoires in COVID-19. Libraries were prepared by immunoSEQ multiplex PCR; TCRdb keeps only in-frame clonotypes and omits some of them. The data hold under 250,000 clones, with approximately 91% observed a single time. What was sequenced was peripheral blood. All receptors derive from a man between 50 and 59 years old with COVID-19, enrolled during active disease.

This clone was recorded only once. The chain joins TRBV7-8 to TRBJ1-2; the match to TRBD1 covers 7 bases. Germline V gene data show CDR1 as SGHVS and CDR2 as FQNEAQ. With 3 bases clipped from V and 8 bases from J, the junction kept 9 bases outside the gene matches. The CDR3 spans 14 residues. CDR3 in amino acids: CASSFLPDRRGYTF. The CDR3 bases are TGTGCCAGCAGCTTCCTCCCGGACAGGAGGGGCTACACCTTC.

The chain uses TRBV6-2 or TRBV6-3 and TRBJ1-2; weak D call: TRBD1 (5 bases). The germline V gene has CDR1 MNHEY and CDR2 SVGEGT. CDR3 size: 15 residues. V lost 6 bases to trimming and J lost 1 base, with 15 bases between them. The CDR3 nucleotides read TGTGCCAGCAGCCTCCCCAGGGATTTTAACTATGGCTACACCTTC. This gives the protein CASSLPRDFNYGYTF.

The J gene is TRBJ2-7, the V gene TRBV10-3, with 7 bases identical to TRBD2. This CDR3 region has 15 residues. V lost 2 bases, J lost 3 bases, and 7 bases stayed unmatched. The germline V gene encodes CDR1 ENHRY and CDR2 SYGVKD. The DNA of the CDR3 is TGTGCCATCAGTGAGAACGGGGCGGGGGTCTACGAGCAGTACTTC. Amino acid sequence: CAISENGAGVYEQYF.

The V gene is TRBV29-1, the J gene TRBJ2-2; perhaps TRBD1 as D (5 bases). Looked up from germline, CDR1 is SQVTM and CDR2 is ANQGSEA. V was clipped by 1 base and J by 6 bases, with 9 bases between them. This CDR3 is built from 13 residues. In DNA form, the CDR3 reads TGCAGCGTTGAAGGCAGGGTATCCGGGGAGCTGTTTTTT. Encoded protein: CSVEGRVSGELFF.

The rearrangement uses TRBV28 and TRBJ2-5; D is unclear. Germline V lookup: CDR1 MDHEN, CDR2 SYDVKM. The CDR3 has 13 amino acids. V gave up 5 bases and J gave up 4 bases, with 11 bases separating them. The CDR3 sequence is CASSPRMGETQYF. In DNA, the CDR3 is TGTGCCAGCAGTCCGAGGATGGGAGAGACCCAGTACTTC.

V gene TRBV29-1 combines with J gene TRBJ1-2; D unresolved. Germline V gives CDR1 SQVTM, CDR2 ANQGSEA. V was cut by 5 bases and J by 3 bases, with 13 bases left in between. The CDR3 consists of 13 residues. CDR3 bases: TGCAGCGTTCCCGGGAAAAGCCACTATGGCTACACCTTC. It translates to CSVPGKSHYGYTF. The full variable domain, completed using reference TRBV29-1 and TRBJ1-2, is SAVISQKPSRDICQRGTSLTIQCQVDSQVTMMFWYRQQPGQSLTLIATANQGSEATYESGFVIDKFPISRPNLTFSTLTVSNMSPEDSSIYLCSVPGKSHYGYTFGSGTRLTVV.

The J gene is TRBJ1-4, the V gene TRBV19, with D tentatively TRBD1 (5 bases). Trimming stripped 8 bases from V and 3 bases from J, with 13 bases between. The CDR3 is 14 residues long. The germline V gene encodes CDR1 LNHDA and CDR2 SQIVND (reference sequence). This CDR3 is CASDDGGSNEKLFF. The CDR3 DNA sequence: TGTGCCAGTGACGATGGGGGGTCTAATGAAAAACTGTTTTTT. Supplemented by reference TRBV19 and TRBJ1-4, the full variable domain reads DGGITQSPKYLFRKEGQNVTLSCEQNLNHDAMYWYRQDPGQGLRLIYYSQIVNDFQKGDIAEGYSVSREKKESFPLTVTSAQKNPTAFYLCASDDGGSNEKLFFGSGTQLSVL.

J is TRBJ2-1 and V is TRBV3-1 (or the pseudogene TRBV3-2), with TRBD1 matching 9 bases. Germline CDR1 reads LGHDT; CDR2 reads YNNKEL (reference sequence). This CDR3 has 17 amino acids. V was clipped by 3 bases and J by 1 base; unmatched bases: 7. Written as DNA, the CDR3 is TGTGCCAGCAGCCAGACGGCCGGGACAGGGTCCTACAATGAGCAGTTCTTC. It translates to CASSQTAGTGSYNEQFF.

This clone has a single count. V usage is TRBV19 and J usage is TRBJ1-2; 8 bases align to TRBD1. This CDR3 is built from 13 residues. In germline, CDR1 is LNHDA, CDR2 SQIVND (reference sequence). The V segment lost 6 bases and the J segment 7 bases; nucleotides outside the gene matches: 7. The CDR3 DNA follows: TGTGCCAGTAGCCCCGACAGGGGAATTGGCTACACCTTC. It yields the protein CASSPDRGIGYTF.

The rearrangement joins TRBV6-5 to TRBJ1-5, with no clear D. This CDR3 has 14 amino acids. Per germline, CDR1 MNHEY and CDR2 SVGAGI. V was clipped by 5 bases and J by 0 bases, with 8 bases between them. This chain's CDR3 is CASSQSVSNQPQHF. The CDR3 DNA is TGTGCCAGCAGTCAAAGCGTTAGCAATCAGCCCCAGCATTTT.

The chain combines TRBV10-3 with TRBJ2-7; 11 bases map to TRBD2. Trimming took 6 bases from V and 7 from J; bases not matched to a gene: 11. Germline CDR1 reads ENHRY; CDR2 reads SYGVKD. The CDR3 sequence is 15 residues long. The CDR3 bases are TGTGCCATCAGGCCGACTAGCGGGGAGAATGGGGAGCAGTACTTC. Protein product: CAIRPTSGENGEQYF.

This clone was counted once. The rearrangement uses TRBV19 and TRBJ2-7; 9 bases line up with TRBD1. The J segment lost 4 bases and the V segment lost 5 bases, leaving 9 bases of the junction unmatched. The CDR3 has 15 residues. From germline, CDR1 is LNHDA and CDR2 SQIVND (reference sequence). This CDR3 is CASSEIQGAGYEQYF. The CDR3 DNA is TGTGCCAGTAGTGAAATACAGGGGGCTGGGTACGAGCAGTACTTC.

The chain carries TRBV27 and TRBJ2-4, with D maybe TRBD1 (6 bases). Trimming stripped 6 bases from V and 3 bases from J, with 15 bases between. In germline, CDR1 is MNHEY, CDR2 SMNVEV (reference sequence). The CDR3 length is 15 residues. The CDR3 is CASRMDRLGKNIQYF. The CDR3 region has the DNA TGTGCCAGCAGGATGGACAGATTGGGCAAAAACATTCAGTACTTC.

This chain links TRBV3-1 (or the pseudogene TRBV3-2) with TRBJ1-6, with D tentatively TRBD1 (5 bases). V was shortened by 1 base and J by 9 bases, with 10 bases between the two germline ends. The CDR3 spans 14 residues. Germline V gene lookup returns CDR1 LGHDT and CDR2 YNNKEL (reference sequence). Here the CDR3 DNA reads TGTGCCAGCAGCCAAGGACAGAGTTTTTCACCCCTCCACTTT. Its protein is CASSQGQSFSPLHF.

V gene TRBV6-5 combines with J gene TRBJ1-5, with 10 positions matching TRBD1. The germline V gene has CDR1 MNHEY and CDR2 SVGAGI. There are 15 residues in the CDR3. J lost 6 bases, V lost 6 bases, and 8 bases had no gene match. The DNA for the CDR3 is TGTGCCAGCAGCGGACAGGGGGATACGGGTCAGCCCCAGCATTTT. It codes for CASSGQGDTGQPQHF.

CDR3 amino acids: CASTPGGLSSYEQYF. As DNA, the CDR3 is TGCGCCAGCACCCCTGGCGGGCTGAGCTCCTACGAGCAGTACTTC. This rearrangement joins TRBV5-1 to TRBJ2-7, with D tentatively TRBD2 (5 bases). The CDR3 has 15 amino acids. Germline V CDR1 and CDR2: SGHRS, YFSETQ. V gave up 6 bases and J gave up 0 bases, with 16 bases separating them. The full variable domain, with the rest looked up from reference TRBV5-1 and TRBJ2-7, is KAGVTQTPRYLIKTRGQQVTLSCSPISGHRSVSWYQQTPGQGLQFLFEYFSETQRNKGNFPGRFSGRQFSNSRSEMNVSTLELGDSALYLCASTPGGLSSYEQYFGPGTRLTVT.

This clone was recorded only once. This rearrangement joins TRBV20-1 to TRBJ2-5, with D possibly being TRBD2 (5 bases). Germline lookup yields CDR1 DFQATT and CDR2 SNEGSKA (reference sequence). The V and J ends lost 4 bases and 0 bases respectively, with 18 bases between them. The CDR3 covers 16 residues. The CDR3 DNA is TGCAGTGCTAATGAGGGTCTAAGAAGCGACCAAGAGACCCAGTACTTC. Protein sequence: CSANEGLRSDQETQYF.

The J gene is TRBJ2-4, the V gene TRBV19; 9 nucleotides agree with TRBD2. This CDR3 has 19 residues. Losses at the gene ends were 3 bases for V and 0 bases for J; bases not matched to a gene: 12. Germline V CDR1 and CDR2: LNHDA, SQIVND (reference sequence). Here the CDR3 DNA reads TGTGCCAGTAGTATCCGGCTAGCGGGGCCAATGATAGCCAAAAACATTCAGTACTTC. It is translated as CASSIRLAGPMIAKNIQYF.

The chain is built from TRBV11-2 and TRBJ2-3, with D unresolved. Germline V gives CDR1 SGHAT, CDR2 FQNNGV. This CDR3 has 13 residues. V lost 3 bases to trimming and J lost 2 bases, with 6 bases between them. In DNA, the CDR3 is TGTGCCAGCAGCTTCCCCCTCACAGATACGCAGTATTTT. Translation gives CASSFPLTDTQYF. Using reference TRBV11-2 and TRBJ2-3 for the parts outside the CDR3, the full variable domain is EAGVAQSPRYKIIEKRQSVAFWCNPISGHATLYWYQQILGQGPKLLIQFQNNGVVDDSQLPKDRFSAERLKGVDSTLKIQPAKLEDSAVYLCASSFPLTDTQYFGPGTRLTVL.

In this sample, this clone turned up a few times. The chain employs TRBV5-1 and TRBJ1-5; 7 nucleotides match TRBD1. V shed 4 bases and J 2 bases; nucleotides not matched to a gene: 6. This CDR3 comprises 15 residues. Germline lookup yields CDR1 SGHRS and CDR2 YFSETQ. CDR3 protein: CASSLTGEGNQPQHF. The CDR3 DNA reads TGCGCCAGCAGCCTCACAGGGGAGGGCAATCAGCCCCAGCATTTT.

V gene TRBV9 combines with J gene TRBJ2-2; D is unresolved. CDR3 length: 13 amino acids. From germline, CDR1 is SGDLS and CDR2 YYNGEE. The V and J ends lost 5 bases and 6 bases respectively, with 11 bases between them. The DNA of the CDR3 is TGTGCCAGCAGTTCATATGGCTCCGGGGAGCTGTTTTTT. This sequence encodes CASSSYGSGELFF.

The genes are TRBV12-5 and TRBJ2-1; 9 nucleotides match TRBD2. Germline V gives CDR1 LGHNT, CDR2 FRNRAP. Unmatched junction bases numbered 7, after V lost 6 bases and J lost 4 bases. The CDR3 spans 15 residues. The CDR3 nucleotides are TGTGCTAGTGGCCAAGGACTAGCGTCTTACAATGAGCAGTTCTTC. Translating gives CASGQGLASYNEQFF.

This sequence joins TRBV7-2 and TRBJ2-5; tentatively, D is TRBD2 (5 bases). Trimming took 0 bases from V and 2 from J, leaving 19 bases between them. The CDR3 is 18 residues long. Germline lookup yields CDR1 SGHTA and CDR2 FQGNSA. This CDR3 is CASSLAPLRGLGQETQYF. CDR3 DNA: TGTGCCAGCAGCTTAGCGCCGCTGAGAGGACTCGGGCAAGAGACCCAGTACTTC.

V usage is TRBV19 and J usage is TRBJ1-5; 9 nucleotides line up with TRBD1. The J segment lost 1 base and the V segment lost 4 bases, leaving 5 bases of the junction unmatched. The CDR3 sequence is 16 residues long. CDR1 and CDR2 from the germline V gene are LNHDA and SQIVND (reference sequence). The DNA for the CDR3 is TGTGCCAGTAGTACGACAGGGGGAAGGAGCAATCAGCCCCAGCATTTT. Its protein product is CASSTTGGRSNQPQHF.

V gene TRBV5-1 combines with J gene TRBJ2-3, with D possibly being TRBD1 (5 bases). V was pared by 3 bases and J by 3 bases, with 17 bases between. Germline-derived CDR1 and CDR2 are SGHRS and YFSETQ. The CDR3 length is 16 residues. The chain's CDR3 is CASSWEGVGMTDTQYF. CDR3 bases: TGCGCCAGCAGCTGGGAAGGGGTTGGAATGACAGATACGCAGTATTTT.

The genes are TRBV28 and TRBJ1-2; D gene ambiguous. CDR1 is MDHEN, CDR2 SYDVKM, per germline. This CDR3 spans 16 amino acids. Trimming took 3 bases from V and 6 from J, leaving 20 bases between them. DNA for the CDR3: TGTGCCAGCAGTTTGCGACTCTTTAGAGATCTTAATGGCTACACCTTC. Amino acid sequence: CASSLRLFRDLNGYTF.

The rearrangement uses TRBV28 and TRBJ1-4, with 7 bases lining up with TRBD1. This CDR3 region has 14 residues. J gave up 7 bases and V 10 bases, and 12 bases lay outside the gene matches. Germline V CDR1 and CDR2: MDHEN, SYDVKM. The DNA for the CDR3 is TGTGCCACCAAGGTGGAGGGGGCGCGTGAAAAACTGTTTTTT. Protein product: CATKVEGAREKLFF.

V usage is TRBV27 and J usage is TRBJ2-3, with 7 positions matching TRBD2. V shed 11 bases and J 9 bases; nucleotides not matched to a gene: 2. This CDR3 has 9 residues. Germline V gene data show CDR1 as MNHEY and CDR2 as SMNVEV (reference sequence). The CDR3 coding sequence is TGTGCCCCCGGGGGGACGCAGTATTTT. Protein sequence: CAPGGTQYF.

CDR3 region: CASSLGGSGVQETQYF. Written as DNA, the CDR3 is TGCGCCAGCAGCTTGGGGGGTAGCGGGGTACAAGAGACCCAGTACTTC. The rearrangement links TRBV5-1 to TRBJ2-5; 8 positions agree with TRBD2. Looked up from germline, CDR1 is SGHRS and CDR2 is YFSETQ. The CDR3 totals 16 residues. With V trimmed by 0 bases and J by 2 bases, 6 bases remained unmatched.

V and J are TRBV3-1 (or the pseudogene TRBV3-2) and TRBJ1-1; TRBD1 aligns across 8 bases. This CDR3 contains 14 residues. The germline V gene encodes CDR1 LGHDT and CDR2 YNNKEL (reference sequence). The trim removed 5 bases at V and 4 bases at J, leaving 6 bases unmatched. The CDR3 DNA follows: TGTGCCAGCAGCTCGCAGGGGGCTGGCACTGAAGCTTTCTTT. It encodes CASSSQGAGTEAFF.